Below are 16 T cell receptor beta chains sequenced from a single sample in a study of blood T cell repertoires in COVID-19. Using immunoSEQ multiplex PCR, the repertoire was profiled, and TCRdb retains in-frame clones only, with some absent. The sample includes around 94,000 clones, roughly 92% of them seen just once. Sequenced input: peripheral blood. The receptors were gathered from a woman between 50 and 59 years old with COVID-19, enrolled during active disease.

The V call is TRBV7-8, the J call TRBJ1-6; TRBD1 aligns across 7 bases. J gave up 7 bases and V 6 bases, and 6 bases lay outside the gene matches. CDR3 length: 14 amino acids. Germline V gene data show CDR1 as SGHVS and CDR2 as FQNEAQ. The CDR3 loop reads CASRIKTGNSPLHF. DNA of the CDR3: TGTGCCAGCAGGATAAAGACAGGGAATTCACCCCTCCACTTT.

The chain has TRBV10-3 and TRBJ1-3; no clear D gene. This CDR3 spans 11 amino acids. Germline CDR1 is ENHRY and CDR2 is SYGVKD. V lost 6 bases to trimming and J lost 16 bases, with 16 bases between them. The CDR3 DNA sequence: TGTGCCATCAGAGGAGGCAGTACGGGTTATTTT. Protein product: CAIRGGSTGYF.

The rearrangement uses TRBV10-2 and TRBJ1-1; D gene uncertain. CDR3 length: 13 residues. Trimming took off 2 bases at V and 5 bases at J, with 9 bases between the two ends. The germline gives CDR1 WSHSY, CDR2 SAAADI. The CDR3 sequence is CASSEQDGTEAFF. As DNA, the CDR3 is TGCGCCAGCAGTGAGCAGGATGGGACTGAAGCTTTCTTT.

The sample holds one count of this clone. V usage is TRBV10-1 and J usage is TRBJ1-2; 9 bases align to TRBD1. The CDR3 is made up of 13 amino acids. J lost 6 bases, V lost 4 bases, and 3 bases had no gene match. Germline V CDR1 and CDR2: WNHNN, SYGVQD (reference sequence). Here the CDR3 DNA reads TGCGCCAGCAGTGGGGACAGGGAGGATGGCTACACCTTC. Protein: CASSGDREDGYTF.

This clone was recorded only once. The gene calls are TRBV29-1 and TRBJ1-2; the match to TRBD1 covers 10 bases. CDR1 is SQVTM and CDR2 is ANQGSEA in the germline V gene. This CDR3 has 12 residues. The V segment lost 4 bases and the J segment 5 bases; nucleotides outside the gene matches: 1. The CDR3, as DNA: TGCAGCGTTGGGGGACAGGGGTATGGCTACACCTTC. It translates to CSVGGQGYGYTF.

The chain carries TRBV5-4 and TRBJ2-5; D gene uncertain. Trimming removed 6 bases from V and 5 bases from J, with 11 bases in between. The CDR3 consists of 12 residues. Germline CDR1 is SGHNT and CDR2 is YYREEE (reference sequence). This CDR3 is CASTAPRETQYF. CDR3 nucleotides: TGTGCCAGCACCGCCCCCAGGGAGACCCAGTACTTC.

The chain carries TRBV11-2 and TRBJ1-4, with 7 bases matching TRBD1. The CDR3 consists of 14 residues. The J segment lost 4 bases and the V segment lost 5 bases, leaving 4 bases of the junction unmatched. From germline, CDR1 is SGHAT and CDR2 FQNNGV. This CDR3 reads CASSVRDSNEKLFF. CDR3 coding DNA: TGTGCCAGCAGCGTCAGGGACAGTAATGAAAAACTGTTTTTT.

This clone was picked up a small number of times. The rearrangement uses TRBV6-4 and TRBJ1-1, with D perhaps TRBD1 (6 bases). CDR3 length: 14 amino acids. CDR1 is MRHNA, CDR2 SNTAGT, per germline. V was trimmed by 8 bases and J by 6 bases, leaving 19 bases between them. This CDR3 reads CASRGTGPTAEAFF. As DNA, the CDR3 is TGTGCCAGCCGGGGAACAGGGCCCACCGCTGAAGCTTTCTTT.

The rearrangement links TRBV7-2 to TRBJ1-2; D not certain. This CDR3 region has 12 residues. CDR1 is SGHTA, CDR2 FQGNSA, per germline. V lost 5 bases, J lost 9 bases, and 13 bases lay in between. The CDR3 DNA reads TGTGCCAGCAGCCCGGAGGGATTGCGCTACACCTTC. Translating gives CASSPEGLRYTF.

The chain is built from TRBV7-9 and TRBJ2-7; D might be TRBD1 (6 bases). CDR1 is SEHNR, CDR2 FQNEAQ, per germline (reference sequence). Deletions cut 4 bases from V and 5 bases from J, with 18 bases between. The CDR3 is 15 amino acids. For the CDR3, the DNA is TGTGCCAGCAGCTCTCCAACCAGGGGAACCCACGAGCAGTACTTC. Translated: CASSSPTRGTHEQYF.

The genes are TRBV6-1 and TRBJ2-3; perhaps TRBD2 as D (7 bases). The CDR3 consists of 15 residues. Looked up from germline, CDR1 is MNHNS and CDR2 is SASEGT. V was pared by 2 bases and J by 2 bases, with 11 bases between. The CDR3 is CASSEWGGATDTQYF. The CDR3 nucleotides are TGTGCCAGCAGTGAATGGGGGGGGGCCACAGATACGCAGTATTTT.

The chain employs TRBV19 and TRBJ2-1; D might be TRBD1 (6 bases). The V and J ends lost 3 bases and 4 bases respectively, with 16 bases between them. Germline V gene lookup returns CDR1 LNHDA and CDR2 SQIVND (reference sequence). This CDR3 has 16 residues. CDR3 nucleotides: TGTGCCAGTAGTATGGACAGCCCTCCTATATACAATGAGCAGTTCTTC. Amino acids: CASSMDSPPIYNEQFF.

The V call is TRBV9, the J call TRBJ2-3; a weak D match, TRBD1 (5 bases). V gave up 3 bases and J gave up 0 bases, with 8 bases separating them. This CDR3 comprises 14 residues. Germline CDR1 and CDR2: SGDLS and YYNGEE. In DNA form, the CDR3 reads TGTGCCAGCAGCGATGGGGCTAGCACAGATACGCAGTATTTT. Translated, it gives CASSDGASTDTQYF.

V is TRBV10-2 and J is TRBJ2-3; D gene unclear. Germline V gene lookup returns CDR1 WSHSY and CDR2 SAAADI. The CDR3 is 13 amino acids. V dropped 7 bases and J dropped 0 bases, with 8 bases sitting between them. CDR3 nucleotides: TGCGCCAGCAAGCCGGGTAGCACAGATACGCAGTATTTT. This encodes CASKPGSTDTQYF.

CDR3 loop: CAWSDGTEGSQPQHF. CDR3 DNA: TGTGCCTGGAGCGACGGGACAGAAGGCAGTCAGCCCCAGCATTTT. The chain has TRBV30 and TRBJ1-5; 7 nucleotides align to TRBD1. J gave up 6 bases and V 3 bases, and 11 bases lay outside the gene matches. The CDR3 covers 15 residues. CDR1 and CDR2 from the germline V gene are GTSNPN and SVGIG (reference sequence).

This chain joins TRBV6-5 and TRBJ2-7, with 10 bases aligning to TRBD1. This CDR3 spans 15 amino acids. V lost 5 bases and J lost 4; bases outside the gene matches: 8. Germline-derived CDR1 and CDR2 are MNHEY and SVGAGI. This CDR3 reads CASSQPGTGVYEQYF. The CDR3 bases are TGTGCCAGCAGTCAACCCGGGACAGGGGTTTACGAGCAGTACTTC.